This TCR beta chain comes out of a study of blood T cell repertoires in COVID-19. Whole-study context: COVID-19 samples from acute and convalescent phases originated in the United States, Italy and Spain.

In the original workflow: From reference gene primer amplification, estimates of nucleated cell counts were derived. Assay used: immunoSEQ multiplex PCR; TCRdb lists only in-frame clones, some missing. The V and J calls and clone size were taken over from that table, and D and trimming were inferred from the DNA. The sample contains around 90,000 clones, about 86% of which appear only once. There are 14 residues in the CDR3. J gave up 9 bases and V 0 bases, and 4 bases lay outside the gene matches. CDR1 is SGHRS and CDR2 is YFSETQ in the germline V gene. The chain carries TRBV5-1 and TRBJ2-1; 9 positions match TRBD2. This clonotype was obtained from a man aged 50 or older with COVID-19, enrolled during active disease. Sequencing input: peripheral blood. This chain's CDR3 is CASSLDWRGGEQFF. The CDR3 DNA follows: TGCGCCAGCAGCTTGGACTGGCGGGGGGGTGAGCAGTTCTTC.